The sample holds a few counts of the clone carrying this T cell receptor beta chain. Its antigen is still unknown. The source of the sample is a study of cytomegalovirus exposure and HLA in healthy donors. Study-wide background: An early data release held 79 million or so unique TCRs from HLA-typed donors. Findings and limits, study-wide: What a later analysis showed was that several of the most significant clusters appeared linked to common viral pathogens.

The PCR made use of 60 Vbeta and 13 Jbeta primers. Original processing notes: Roughly 80 million unique TCR beta chains, 9.5 million to 14 million shared, were counted in a later analysis. TCRdb's copy holds only in-frame clones and misses some; the assay was immunoSEQ multiplex PCR. From that table come the V and J calls and clone size; the DNA was used to work out D and trimming. Among 110,000 to 150,000 clones listed, 70% to 80% were seen once. The CDR3 is 14 amino acids. The ends were cut back, 2 bases at V and 0 bases at J, with 5 bases in the middle. CDR1 is MRHNA and CDR2 is SNTAGT in the germline V gene.

Specimen: PBMCs. The clonotype originates from a woman in her sixties in good health and CMV-seropositive. The rearrangement links TRBV6-4 to TRBJ1-3; D unresolved. The CDR3 here is CASSDRLSGNTIYF. CDR3 in DNA: TGTGCCAGCAGTGACCGACTCTCTGGAAACACCATATATTTT.